These 9 T cell receptor beta chains came from one sample sequenced in a study of blood T cell repertoires in COVID-19. The data were produced by immunoSEQ multiplex PCR, yet TCRdb's version contains in-frame clones alone and is incomplete. The repertoire consists of 95,000 to 110,000 clones, with around 87% occurring once and the leading ten covering about 15%. Sequenced input: peripheral blood. These receptors came from a man in his fifties with acute or convalescent COVID-19.

The chain couples TRBV29-1 to TRBJ2-5; D ambiguous. Germline-derived CDR1 and CDR2 are SQVTM and ANQGSEA. The ends were cut back, 3 bases at V and 2 bases at J, with 7 bases in the middle. This CDR3 has 12 residues. The DNA for the CDR3 is TGCAGCGTTGATTGGGCACAAGAGACCCAGTACTTC. It specifies CSVDWAQETQYF.

DNA of the CDR3: TGTGCCAGCAGCTCGGGACTAGCGGGAGGGCCAAAAAGCGGGGAGCTGTTTTTT. Amino acids: CASSSGLAGGPKSGELFF. The V and J genes are TRBV3-1 (or the pseudogene TRBV3-2) and TRBJ2-2, with 16 nucleotides matching TRBD2. The germline CDR1 and CDR2 sequences are LGHDT and YNNKEL (reference sequence). The CDR3 is 18 amino acids. The trim removed 5 bases at V and 7 bases at J, leaving 10 bases unmatched.

The J gene is TRBJ2-7, the V gene TRBV3-1 (or the pseudogene TRBV3-2), with 8 bases that match TRBD2. CDR3 size: 14 residues. Germline V CDR1 and CDR2: LGHDT, YNNKEL (reference sequence). With V trimmed by 3 bases and J by 1 base, 2 bases remained unmatched. Here the CDR3 DNA reads TGTGCCAGCAGCCATCGCGGGGGGTCCTACGAGCAGTACTTC. Translated: CASSHRGGSYEQYF.

The V call is TRBV5-4, the J call TRBJ1-2; 7 positions match TRBD1. V lost 6 bases, J lost 4 bases, and 9 bases stayed unmatched. This CDR3 has 14 residues. Germline-derived CDR1 and CDR2 are SGHNT and YYREEE (reference sequence). The DNA for the CDR3 is TGTGCCAGCACCCGAACGGGACAGATCTATGGCTACACCTTC. Amino acids: CASTRTGQIYGYTF.

The chain uses TRBV20-1 and TRBJ2-1; a weak D match, TRBD2 (6 bases). V gave up 5 bases and J gave up 8 bases, with 13 bases separating them. CDR1 and CDR2 (germline): DFQATT, SNEGSKA (reference sequence). This CDR3 is 12 amino acids long. The CDR3 nucleotides read TGCAGTGCTGGTGCCGGGAGCGATGAGCAGTTCTTC. Protein: CSAGAGSDEQFF.

The gene calls are TRBV18 and TRBJ2-2; D is possibly TRBD2 (5 bases). The CDR3 totals 16 residues. Germline V gene lookup returns CDR1 KGHSH and CDR2 LQKENI. V gave up 2 bases and J gave up 1 base, with 11 bases separating them. CDR3 amino acids: CASSPYRGENTGELFF. CDR3 in DNA: TGTGCCAGCTCACCATATCGGGGTGAGAACACCGGGGAGCTGTTTTTT.

This clone was observed once. A read error may be the cause here, since a much bigger clone is one base away. The chain combines TRBV6-6 with TRBJ2-5; 12 bases line up with TRBD2. The CDR3 sequence is 15 residues long. Germline V gene data show CDR1 as MNHNY and CDR2 as SVGAGI (reference sequence). V lost 6 bases to trimming and J lost 4 bases; unmatched junction nucleotides: 6. The CDR3, as DNA: TGTGCCAGCAGCCAGACTAGCGGGAGCCTAGAGACCCAGTACTTC. Translation: CASSQTSGSLETQYF.

The chain combines TRBV20-1 with TRBJ2-3; a weak D match, TRBD2 (5 bases). Trimming stripped 3 bases from V and 4 bases from J, with 14 bases between. The CDR3 consists of 14 residues. Germline V lookup: CDR1 DFQATT, CDR2 SNEGSKA (reference sequence). This CDR3 reads CSASALARADTQYF. In DNA form, the CDR3 reads TGCAGTGCTAGTGCCCTAGCTCGGGCAGATACGCAGTATTTT.

This clone was recorded once. The chain's CDR3 is CATSDGAGNEQFF. The CDR3 coding sequence is TGTGCCACCAGTGATGGGGCTGGGAACGAGCAGTTCTTC. The genes are TRBV24-1 and TRBJ2-1; weak D call: TRBD1 (5 bases). CDR3 length: 13 residues. Germline V gene lookup returns CDR1 KGHDR and CDR2 SFDVKD. The V and J ends lost 3 bases and 10 bases respectively, with 12 bases between them.